Listed below are T cell receptor beta chains from one sample, sequenced in a study of cytomegalovirus exposure and HLA in healthy donors. The protocol was immunoSEQ multiplex PCR, while the TCRdb copy is restricted to in-frame clones and leaves out a portion. The sample lists approximately 110,000 clones; just under 75% were seen once. The specimen sequenced was PBMCs. The receptors derive from a middle-aged man in good health and CMV-seropositive. Each CDR3 is given without its conserved first and last residue. The order of the fields is clone size, V gene, CDR3 length, CDR3 protein. Clone size is shown for a subset of rows, as once, few, many or a class of expanded clone.

size: few
V: TRBV5-1
length: 13
CDR3: ASSSDRGGGYGYT

size: NA
V: TRBV5-1
length: 12
CDR3: ASSLGGVQETQY

size: NA
V: TRBV5-5
length: 14
CDR3: ASSLHPTGKLYEQY

size: NA
V: TRBV10-3
length: 13
CDR3: AISETAGSGQPQH

size: NA
V: TRBV2
length: 14
CDR3: ASSEDWWRGSYGYT

size: NA
V: TRBV5-4
length: 12
CDR3: ASSASLGSYEQY

size: NA
V: TRBV6-1
length: 13
CDR3: ASSELALPRYEQF

size: few
V: TRBV9
length: 13
CDR3: ASSVGGTGVGGYT

size: NA
V: TRBV19
length: 12
CDR3: ASSMTGMGYEQY

size: NA
V: TRBV7-8
length: 13
CDR3: ASSLRGHLTDTQY

size: NA
V: TRBV7-2
length: 15
CDR3: ASSLISGLAGPGELF

size: NA
V: TRBV18
length: 11
CDR3: ASSLGSNQPQH

size: NA
V: TRBV6-5
length: 12
CDR3: ASRDSLSGNTIY

size: NA
V: TRBV27
length: 11
CDR3: ASSFEGPYGYT

size: NA
V: TRBV5-1
length: 12
CDR3: ASSPRTGPYGYT

size: NA
V: TRBV19
length: 11
CDR3: ASKGASTDTQY

size: NA
V: TRBV7-3
length: 11
CDR3: ASSPSPGNEQF

size: NA
V: TRBV27
length: 14
CDR3: ASRPTGGGTNEKLF

size: NA
V: TRBV4-1
length: 14
CDR3: ASSRKDTATNEKLF

size: NA
V: TRBV2
length: 13
CDR3: AQLFGLAGVSEQF

size: NA
V: TRBV14
length: 14
CDR3: ASSPGRRLNTDTQY

size: NA
V: TRBV11-2
length: 13
CDR3: ASSLDWGGNDEQF

size: NA
V: TRBV5-1
length: 14
CDR3: ASSLSSGGAWETQY

size: once
V: TRBV5-1
length: 16
CDR3: ASRGPASGGVGSNEQF

size: once
V: TRBV9
length: 11
CDR3: ASSAETSRKQF

size: once
V: TRBV11-2
length: 12
CDR3: ASSSDRGSYGYT

size: NA
V: TRBV5-4
length: 11
CDR3: ASSWWQADTQY

size: NA
V: TRBV27
length: 12
CDR3: ASSWRQGGEKLF

size: NA
V: TRBV12-5
length: 10
CDR3: ASGTGFETQY

size: NA
V: TRBV6-6
length: 11
CDR3: ASTGGQNTEAF

size: few
V: TRBV5-1
length: 14
CDR3: ASSLGLLRGAYGYT

size: few
V: TRBV5-1
length: 13
CDR3: ASSPGVLAKNIQY

size: NA
V: TRBV5-1
length: 13
CDR3: ASSSLAGETGELF

size: NA
V: TRBV9
length: 11
CDR3: ASSVDGVGAQH

size: NA
V: TRBV7-7
length: 13
CDR3: ASSARAGEGDEQF

size: NA
V: TRBV19
length: 15
CDR3: ARKRLAGGPGYNEQF

size: NA
V: TRBV4-2
length: 11
CDR3: ASSSDRGQPQH

size: NA
V: TRBV15
length: 14
CDR3: ATSISSGPPYNEQF

size: once
V: TRBV2
length: 12
CDR3: ASSPGQTSYEQY

size: NA
V: TRBV4-1
length: 14
CDR3: ASSPVGGGLNQPQH

size: NA
V: TRBV2
length: 15
CDR3: ASSAASGLAGEGEQF

size: few
V: TRBV5-6
length: 13
CDR3: ASSSGLVTVKTQY

size: NA
V: TRBV5-1
length: 13
CDR3: ASRTEGQGDYGYT

size: few
V: TRBV28
length: 13
CDR3: ASVSGGGPGNTIY

size: once
V: TRBV2
length: 13
CDR3: ASSLGLAGQETQY

size: NA
V: TRBV2
length: 11
CDR3: ASTRDRNEKLF

size: NA
V: TRBV2
length: 11
CDR3: ASSGNGYNEQF

size: NA
V: TRBV10-3
length: 12
CDR3: AISGGRGSPEAF

size: few
V: TRBV28
length: 10
CDR3: ASSSQVETQY

size: NA
V: TRBV9
length: 10
CDR3: ASSSGQGAMY

size: NA
V: TRBV5-4
length: 9
CDR3: ASSSTDTQY

size: NA
V: TRBV12-2
length: 11
CDR3: ASRLPTSGEQY

size: NA
V: TRBV19
length: 13
CDR3: ASSTGLATTDTQY